Below are 23 T cell receptor beta chains sequenced from a single sample in a study of memory CD4+ T cells and cytomegalovirus serostatus. The sort gate was single viable CD3+CD4+CD8-CD45RO+ cells for memory CD4+ T cells. Here immunoSEQ multiplex PCR was the method, and the copy in TCRdb shows in-frame clones only, minus some. The repertoire consists of 84,000 or so clones, with 80% occurring once and the leading ten covering roughly 0.85%. Sequenced input: memory CD4+ T cells from blood. The receptors shown here come from an adult in good health and CMV-seronegative.

The rearrangement links TRBV11-3 to TRBJ2-3; D tentatively reads TRBD1 or TRBD2 (6 bases each). There are 14 residues in the CDR3. Per the germline V gene, CDR1 is SGHNT and CDR2 is YENEEA. The V gene lost 5 bases and the J gene lost 0 bases, with 9 bases spanning the gap. The CDR3 DNA reads as TGTGCCAGCAGCAAGGGGGGTAGCACAGATACGCAGTATTTT. This sequence encodes CASSKGGSTDTQYF.

CDR3 coding DNA: TGCGCCAGCAGTGAAGGTGGGACTGAAGCTTTCTTT. Protein: CASSEGGTEAFF. The rearrangement links TRBV10-2 to TRBJ1-1; D gene ambiguous. The CDR3 consists of 12 residues. V was pared by 3 bases and J by 5 bases, with 7 bases between. Germline assignment: CDR1 WSHSY and CDR2 SAAADI.

The chain uses TRBV29-1 and TRBJ2-2; 7 bases line up with TRBD1. Germline-derived CDR1 and CDR2 are SQVTM and ANQGSEA. The CDR3 covers 13 residues. V lost 4 bases and J lost 2; bases outside the gene matches: 1. CDR3 nucleotides: TGCAGCGTTGGGGACAGTAACACCGGGGAGCTGTTTTTT. Translating gives CSVGDSNTGELFF.

This clone was seen a few times. V gene TRBV19 combines with J gene TRBJ1-1; 9 bases are a match to TRBD1. The ends lost 3 bases at V and 8 bases at J; junction bases unmatched: 4. The CDR3 length is 13 residues. Per the germline V gene, CDR1 is LNHDA and CDR2 is SQIVND (reference sequence). The DNA of the CDR3 is TGTGCCAGTAGTATCACACAGGGGGCCGAAGCTTTCTTT. Translating it yields CASSITQGAEAFF.

The chain carries TRBV13 and TRBJ1-3; D remains unclear. The CDR3 contains 15 residues. Germline V gene sequence: CDR1 PRHDT, CDR2 FYEKMQ (reference sequence). V was clipped by 5 bases and J by 2 bases, with 13 bases between them. Here the CDR3 reads CASSPDEGTGNTIYF. Written as DNA, the CDR3 is TGTGCCAGCAGCCCGGACGAGGGTACTGGAAACACCATATATTTT. Using reference TRBV13 and TRBJ1-3 for the parts outside the CDR3, the full variable domain is AAGVIQSPRHLIKEKRETATLKCYPIPRHDTVYWYQQGPGQDPQFLISFYEKMQSDKGSIPDRFSAQQFSDYHSELNMSSLELGDSALYFCASSPDEGTGNTIYFGEGSWLTVV.

V gene TRBV15 combines with J gene TRBJ2-3; 8 nucleotides line up with TRBD1. Trimming cost V 1 base and J 4 bases; bases outside gene matches: 13. The V gene's germline CDR1 is LNHNV and CDR2 YYDKDF (reference sequence). The CDR3 length is 18 residues. The DNA for the CDR3 is TGTGCCACCAGCAGAGCCTACTCGGGGCAGGGGGCTCCAGATACGCAGTATTTT. It is translated as CATSRAYSGQGAPDTQYF. The variable domain in full, completed from reference TRBV15 and TRBJ2-3, reads DAMVIQNPRYQVTQFGKPVTLSCSQTLNHNVMYWYQQKSSQAPKLLFHYYDKDFNNEADTPDNFQSRRPNTSFCFLDIRSPGLGDTAMYLCATSRAYSGQGAPDTQYFGPGTRLTVL.

This clone was seen more than once but under ten times. V gene TRBV28 combines with J gene TRBJ1-5; possibly TRBD1 for D (6 bases). The V and J ends lost 4 bases and 7 bases respectively, with 14 bases between them. The CDR3 length is 14 residues. Germline V gives CDR1 MDHEN, CDR2 SYDVKM. The CDR3 sequence is CASSSAGGRQPQHF. As DNA, the CDR3 is TGTGCCAGCAGTTCAGCCGGGGGGCGGCAGCCCCAGCATTTT. The whole variable domain, filled in from reference TRBV28 and TRBJ1-5, reads DVKVTQSSRYLVKRTGEKVFLECVQDMDHENMFWYRQDPGLGLRLIYFSYDVKMKEKGDIPEGYSVSREKKERFSLILESASTNQTSMYLCASSSAGGRQPQHFGDGTRLSIL.

The chain couples TRBV30 to TRBJ1-4, with a weak D call TRBD1 (5 bases). V lost 1 base, J lost 4 bases, and 13 bases lay in between. The CDR3 extends over 15 amino acids. The germline CDR1 and CDR2 sequences are GTSNPN and SVGIG (reference sequence). This CDR3 is CAWSGTPGLNEKLFF. The DNA for the CDR3 is TGTGCCTGGAGTGGGACCCCGGGGCTTAATGAAAAACTGTTTTTT.

The CDR3 DNA reads as TGTGCCAGCAGCCCGGGGGACAGGGGGTTTAGTGAGACCCAGTACTTC. Protein sequence: CASSPGDRGFSETQYF. V usage is TRBV7-6 and J usage is TRBJ2-5, with 11 bases lining up with TRBD1. The CDR3 is made up of 16 amino acids. Germline V gives CDR1 SGHVS, CDR2 FNYEAQ. V was pared by 5 bases and J by 5 bases, with 10 bases of the junction left unmatched.

The chain employs TRBV5-1 and TRBJ2-3; 9 bases are a match to TRBD2. Germline-derived CDR1 and CDR2 are SGHRS and YFSETQ. The CDR3 length is 14 residues. The trim removed 7 bases at V and 2 bases at J, leaving 5 bases unmatched. The CDR3 bases are TGCGCCAGCGTTAGCGGGGGTCACACAGATACGCAGTATTTT. This translates into CASVSGGHTDTQYF.

As to this clone: The germline gene is not matched at one end of the junction; a read error may be the cause. The chain recombines TRBV6-5 with TRBJ1-5, with unresolved D. CDR1 MNHEY and CDR2 SVGAGI come from the germline V gene. CDR3 length equals 13 residues. The CDR3 loop reads CAISIDGNQPQHF. CDR3 bases: TGTGCCATCAGTATCGACGGGAATCAGCCCCAGCATTTT.

This clone appeared a few times. This rearrangement joins TRBV7-2 to TRBJ1-4, with 9 bases identical to TRBD1. The CDR3 covers 14 residues. CDR1 is SGHTA, CDR2 FQGNSA, per germline. V shed 3 bases, J shed 12 bases, and the junction held 8 bases outside the gene matches. CDR3 coding DNA: TGTGCCAGCAGCTTGTACGGGACAGGGAAACAACTGTTTTTT. Translation: CASSLYGTGKQLFF.

This sequence joins TRBV5-1 and TRBJ2-7; no clear D. Trimming took off 1 base at V and 0 bases at J, with 8 bases between the two ends. The length of the CDR3 is 14 residues. The germline gives CDR1 SGHRS, CDR2 YFSETQ. CDR3 DNA: TGCGCCAGCAGCTTGAGTGGTAGCTCCTACGAGCAGTACTTC. Translated: CASSLSGSSYEQYF.

The genes are TRBV2 and TRBJ2-7; 8 nucleotides align to TRBD1. Germline V gene sequence: CDR1 SNHLY, CDR2 FYNNEI. V shed 8 bases and J 2 bases; nucleotides not matched to a gene: 8. This CDR3 is built from 14 residues. CDR3 in amino acids: CASAAGTGPYEQYF. CDR3 nucleotides: TGTGCCAGCGCAGCAGGGACAGGCCCCTACGAGCAGTACTTC.

J is TRBJ1-2 and V is TRBV30; a weak D match, TRBD1 (6 bases). V was clipped by 0 bases and J by 3 bases, with 14 bases between them. The CDR3 spans 15 residues. The germline CDR1 and CDR2 sequences are GTSNPN and SVGIG (reference sequence). The CDR3: CAWSVGRGGHYGYTF. The CDR3 coding sequence is TGTGCCTGGAGTGTAGGCCGGGGGGGCCACTATGGCTACACCTTC.

The chain is built from TRBV6-5 and TRBJ1-5; tentatively, D is TRBD1 (6 bases). Trimming took off 2 bases at V and 0 bases at J, with 8 bases between the two ends. The CDR3 runs to 15 residues. Germline CDR1 is MNHEY and CDR2 is SVGAGI. Written as DNA, the CDR3 is TGTGCCAGCAGTTACAGGGGGGATAGCAATCAGCCCCAGCATTTT. Its translation: CASSYRGDSNQPQHF.

This clone has more than one count but fewer than ten. This chain connects TRBV4-3 to TRBJ1-6; TRBD1 agrees at 7 bases. The V and J ends lost 7 bases and 2 bases, in that order; junction bases with no gene match: 5. Germline V CDR1 and CDR2: LGHNA, YSLEER. The CDR3 loop spans 15 amino acids. In nucleotides, the CDR3 is TGCGCCAGCACCCCAGGACAGGCCTATAATTCACCCCTCCACTTT. As protein: CASTPGQAYNSPLHF.

This clone has just one count. This rearrangement joins TRBV15 to TRBJ2-7; TRBD2 might be the D (5 bases). Germline CDR1 LNHNV, CDR2 YYDKDF (reference sequence). Trimming pared 4 bases from V and 4 bases from J, leaving 8 bases between. The CDR3 spans 12 residues. In DNA form, the CDR3 reads TGTGCCACCAGCAACGGGGAATACGAGCAGTACTTC. Translation gives CATSNGEYEQYF.

This rearrangement joins TRBV4-2 to TRBJ1-5; D is perhaps TRBD1 (5 bases). The length of the CDR3 is 17 residues. Between the trimmed V and J ends, which lost 2 bases and 7 bases, there was a span of 21 bases. CDR1 is LGHNA and CDR2 is YNFKEQ in the germline V gene. DNA of the CDR3: TGTGCCAGCAGCCAACCTCAGGGAGGGGACTTCGGGCAGCCCCAGCATTTT. Its protein is CASSQPQGGDFGQPQHF.

This chain joins TRBV6-6 and TRBJ1-2; 7 bases map to TRBD1. This CDR3 comprises 13 residues. The germline gives CDR1 MNHNY, CDR2 SVGAGI (reference sequence). Germline trimming cut 9 bases from V and 4 bases from J; bases unmatched to any gene: 8. The CDR3 region is CASWPDRAYGYTF. The CDR3 DNA reads TGTGCCAGTTGGCCTGACAGGGCCTATGGCTACACCTTC.

The gene calls are TRBV5-4 and TRBJ1-2; D not resolved. The CDR3 covers 12 residues. The V gene lost 5 bases and the J gene lost 3 bases, with 8 bases spanning the gap. CDR1 SGHNT and CDR2 YYREEE come from the germline V gene (reference sequence). CDR3 coding DNA: TGTGCCAGCAGTGGATTTTACTATGGCTACACCTTC. Its protein product is CASSGFYYGYTF. Combining the CDR3 with reference TRBV5-4 and TRBJ1-2 gives the whole variable domain ETGVTQSPTHLIKTRGQQVTLRCSSQSGHNTVSWYQQALGQGPQFIFQYYREEENGRGNFPPRFSGLQFPNYSSELNVNALELDDSALYLCASSGFYYGYTFGSGTRLTVV.

V is TRBV1 and J is TRBJ2-7; TRBD1 is the table's D call and was not checked against the DNA. TRBV1 is tagged as a pseudogene. CDR3 length: 14 amino acids. CDR3 in amino acids: CTSSQRTGAYEQYF. The CDR3 bases are TGCACCAGCAGCCAGCGGACAGGGGCCTACGAGCAGTACTTC.

The V gene is TRBV5-1, the J gene TRBJ2-2; 8 bases match TRBD1. The CDR3 length is 16 residues. V was pared by 4 bases and J by 1 base, with 6 bases of the junction left unmatched. Looked up from germline, CDR1 is SGHRS and CDR2 is YFSETQ. Written as DNA, the CDR3 is TGCGCCAGCAGCCTCGACGGACAGGGGAACACCGGGGAGCTGTTTTTT. It translates to CASSLDGQGNTGELFF.